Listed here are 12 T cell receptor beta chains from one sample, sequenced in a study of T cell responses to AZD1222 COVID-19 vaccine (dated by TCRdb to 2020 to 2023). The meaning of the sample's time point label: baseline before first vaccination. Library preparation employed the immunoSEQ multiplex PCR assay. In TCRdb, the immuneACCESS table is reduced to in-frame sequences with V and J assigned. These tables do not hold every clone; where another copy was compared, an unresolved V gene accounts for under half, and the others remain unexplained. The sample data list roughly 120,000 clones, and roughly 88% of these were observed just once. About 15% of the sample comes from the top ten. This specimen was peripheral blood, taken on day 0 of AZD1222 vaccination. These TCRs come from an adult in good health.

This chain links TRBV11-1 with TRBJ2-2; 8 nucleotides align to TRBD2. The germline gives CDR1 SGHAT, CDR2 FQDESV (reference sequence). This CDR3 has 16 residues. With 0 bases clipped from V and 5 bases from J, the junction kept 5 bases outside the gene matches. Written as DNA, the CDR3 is TGTGCCAGCAGCTTAGCGCCAGCGGGAGTTACCGGGGAGCTGTTTTTT. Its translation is CASSLAPAGVTGELFF.

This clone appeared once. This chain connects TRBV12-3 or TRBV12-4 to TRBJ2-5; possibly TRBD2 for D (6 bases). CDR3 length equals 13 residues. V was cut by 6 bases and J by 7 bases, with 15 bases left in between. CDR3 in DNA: TGTGCCAGCAGCCCCGGACTATCCTGGACCCAGTACTTC. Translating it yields CASSPGLSWTQYF.

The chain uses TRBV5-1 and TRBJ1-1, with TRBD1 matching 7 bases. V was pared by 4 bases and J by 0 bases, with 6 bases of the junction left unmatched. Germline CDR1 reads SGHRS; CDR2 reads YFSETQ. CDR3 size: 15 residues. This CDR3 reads CASSTHRGMNTEAFF. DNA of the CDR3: TGCGCCAGCAGCACCCACAGGGGCATGAACACTGAAGCTTTCTTT.

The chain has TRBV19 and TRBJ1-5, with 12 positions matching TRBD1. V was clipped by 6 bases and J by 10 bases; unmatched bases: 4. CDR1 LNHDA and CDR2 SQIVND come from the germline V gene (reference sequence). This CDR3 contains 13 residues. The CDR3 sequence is CASRGTGGSPQHF. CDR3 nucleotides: TGTGCCAGTAGGGGGACAGGGGGCAGCCCCCAGCATTTT.

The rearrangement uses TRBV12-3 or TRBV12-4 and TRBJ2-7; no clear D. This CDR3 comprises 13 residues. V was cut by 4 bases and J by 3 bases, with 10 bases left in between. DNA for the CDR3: TGTGCCAGCAGTTCCCATATCCGCTACGAGCAGTACTTC. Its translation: CASSSHIRYEQYF.

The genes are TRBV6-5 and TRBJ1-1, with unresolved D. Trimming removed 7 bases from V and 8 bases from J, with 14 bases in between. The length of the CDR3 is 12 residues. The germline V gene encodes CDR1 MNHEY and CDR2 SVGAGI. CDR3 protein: CASILTGGEAFF. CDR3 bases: TGTGCCAGCATTTTGACGGGAGGGGAAGCTTTCTTT.

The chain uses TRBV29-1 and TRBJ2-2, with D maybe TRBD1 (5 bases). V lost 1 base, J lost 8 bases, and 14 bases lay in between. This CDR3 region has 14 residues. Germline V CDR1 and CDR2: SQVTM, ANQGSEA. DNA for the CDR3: TGCAGCGTTGAAGTTGGCCAGGGCGCAGGGGAGCTGTTTTTT. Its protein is CSVEVGQGAGELFF.

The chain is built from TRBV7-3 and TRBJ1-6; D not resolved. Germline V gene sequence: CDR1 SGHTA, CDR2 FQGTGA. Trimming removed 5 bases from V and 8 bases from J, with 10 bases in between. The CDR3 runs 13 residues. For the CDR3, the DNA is TGTGCCAGCAGCGGGAATAGGGATTCACCCCTCCACTTT. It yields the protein CASSGNRDSPLHF.

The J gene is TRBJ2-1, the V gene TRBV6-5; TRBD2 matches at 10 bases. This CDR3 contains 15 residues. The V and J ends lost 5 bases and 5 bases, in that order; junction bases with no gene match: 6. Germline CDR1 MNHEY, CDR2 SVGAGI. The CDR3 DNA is TGTGCCAGCAGTCCCCGGACTAGCGGAGACAATGAGCAGTTCTTC. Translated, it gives CASSPRTSGDNEQFF.

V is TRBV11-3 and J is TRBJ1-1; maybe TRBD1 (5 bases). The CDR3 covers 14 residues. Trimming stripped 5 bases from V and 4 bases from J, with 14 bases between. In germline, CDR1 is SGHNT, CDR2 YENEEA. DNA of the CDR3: TGTGCCAGCAGCCTAGGGGTTTTTTCCACTGAAGCTTTCTTT. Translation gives CASSLGVFSTEAFF.

The CDR3 here is CASSRRVTGRVMYNEQFF. CDR3 sequence (DNA): TGTGCCAGCAGCCGAAGGGTGACCGGGAGGGTAATGTACAATGAGCAGTTCTTC. The chain carries TRBV14 and TRBJ2-1; 8 bases are shared with TRBD2. The length of the CDR3 is 18 residues. V was pared by 4 bases and J by 4 bases, with 15 bases of the junction left unmatched. CDR1 is SGHDN, CDR2 FVKESK, per germline.

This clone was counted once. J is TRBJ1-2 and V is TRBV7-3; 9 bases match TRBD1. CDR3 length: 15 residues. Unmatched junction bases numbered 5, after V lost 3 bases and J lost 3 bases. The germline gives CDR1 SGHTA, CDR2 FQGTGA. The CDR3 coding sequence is TGTGCCAGCAGCTTCGCCGGGGACAGGGACTATGGCTACACCTTC. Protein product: CASSFAGDRDYGYTF.